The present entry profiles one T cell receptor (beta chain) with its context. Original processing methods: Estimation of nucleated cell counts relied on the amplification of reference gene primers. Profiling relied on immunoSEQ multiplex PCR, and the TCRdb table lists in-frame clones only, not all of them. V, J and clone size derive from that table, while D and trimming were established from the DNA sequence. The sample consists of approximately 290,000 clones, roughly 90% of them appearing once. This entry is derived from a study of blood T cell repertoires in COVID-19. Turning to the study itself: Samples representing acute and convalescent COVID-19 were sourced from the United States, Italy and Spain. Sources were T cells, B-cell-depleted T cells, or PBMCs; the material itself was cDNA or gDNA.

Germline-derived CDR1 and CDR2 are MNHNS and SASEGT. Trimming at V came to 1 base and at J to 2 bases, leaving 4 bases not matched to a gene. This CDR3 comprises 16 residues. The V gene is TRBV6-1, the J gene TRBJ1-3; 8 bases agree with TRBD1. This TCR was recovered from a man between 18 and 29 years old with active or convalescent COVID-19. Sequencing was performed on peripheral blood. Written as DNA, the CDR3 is TGTGCCAGCAGTGAAGAGCCAGGGGGCCCTGGAAACACCATATATTTT. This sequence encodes CASSEEPGGPGNTIYF.